These T cell receptor beta chains were read from a single sample in a study of cytomegalovirus exposure and HLA in healthy donors. The assay was immunoSEQ multiplex PCR, and TCRdb's table has in-frame clones only and misses some. The data contain approximately 150,000 clones, roughly four fifths of them seen just once; the ten biggest clones take up around 1.6%. The sequenced sample was PBMCs. These receptors were taken from a female donor in good health and CMV-seronegative. Each CDR3 is given with its conserved first and last residue. D genes are given only for firm matches. Clone size appears in some rows only: once, few, many, or a class for an expanded clone.

clone_size j_call d_call v_call cdr3_aa cdr3_nt
NA TRBJ2-6 NA TRBV19 CASSPLEANGANVLTF TGTGCCAGTAGTCCCTTAGAAGCGAATGGGGCCAACGTCCTGACTTTC
NA TRBJ2-3 TRBD1 TRBV27 CASSLIQGDFIDTQYF TGTGCCAGCAGTTTAATCCAGGGGGATTTTATAGATACGCAGTATTTT
NA TRBJ2-1 TRBD2 TRBV18 CASSPLAGTYNEQFF TGTGCCAGCTCACCACTAGCGGGAACCTACAATGAGCAGTTCTTC
NA TRBJ2-3 TRBD2 TRBV7-3 CASSLGLAADTQYF TGTGCCAGCAGCCTGGGACTAGCGGCAGATACGCAGTATTTT
NA TRBJ2-3 NA TRBV5-1 CASSLSAGQTSTDTQYF TGCGCCAGCAGCTTGTCAGCGGGACAAACCTCCACAGATACGCAGTATTTT
once TRBJ2-3 NA TRBV6-5 CASSYSLSDTQYF TGTGCCAGCAGTTATTCCCTCTCAGATACGCAGTATTTT
NA TRBJ1-3 TRBD1 TRBV5-4 CASSLRDRGPGNTIYF TGTGCCAGCAGCTTGAGGGACAGGGGGCCTGGAAACACCATATATTTT
NA TRBJ2-1 TRBD2 TRBV11-3 CASSQTGRLATFYNEQFF TGTGCCAGCAGCCAAACCGGGAGACTAGCGACCTTCTACAATGAGCAGTTCTTC
few TRBJ1-1 NA TRBV13 CASSLRYADGEIFF TGTGCCAGCAGCTTACGATATGCGGACGGGGAAATTTTCTTT
NA TRBJ1-5 NA TRBV7-8 CASSLQGTNQPQHF TGTGCCAGCAGCTTACAGGGTACCAATCAGCCCCAGCATTTT
NA TRBJ2-6 NA TRBV6-5 CASNPGSGANVLTF TGTGCCAGCAACCCAGGGTCTGGGGCCAACGTCCTGACTTTC
NA TRBJ2-7 NA TRBV5-1 CASSLQTESYEQYF TGCGCCAGCAGCTTGCAAACAGAGTCCTACGAGCAGTACTTC
NA TRBJ2-3 TRBD2 TRBV29-1 CSVGGTSRISDTQYF TGCAGCGTTGGGGGGACTAGCAGGATCTCAGATACGCAGTATTTT
NA TRBJ2-2 TRBD1 TRBV7-9 CASSPTSGGRTGELFF TGTGCCAGCAGCCCCACCTCAGGGGGCCGAACCGGGGAGCTGTTTTTT
NA TRBJ2-2 NA TRBV9 CASSAPGTGELFF TGTGCCAGCAGCGCGCCGGGGACCGGGGAGCTGTTTTTT
NA TRBJ1-1 TRBD1 TRBV18 CASSQTGVNGNTEAFF TGTGCCAGCTCACAAACAGGGGTGAACGGGAACACTGAAGCTTTCTTT